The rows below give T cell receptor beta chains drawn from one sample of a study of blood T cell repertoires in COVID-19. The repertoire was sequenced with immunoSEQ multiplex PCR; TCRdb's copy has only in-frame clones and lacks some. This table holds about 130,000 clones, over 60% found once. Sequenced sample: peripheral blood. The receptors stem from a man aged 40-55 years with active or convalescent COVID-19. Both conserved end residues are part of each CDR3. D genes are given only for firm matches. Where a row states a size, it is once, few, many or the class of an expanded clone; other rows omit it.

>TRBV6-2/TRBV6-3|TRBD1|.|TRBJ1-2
TGTGCCAGCAGTACAATGACAGGGAGCAGTAACTATGGCTACACCTTC
CASSTMTGSSNYGYTF
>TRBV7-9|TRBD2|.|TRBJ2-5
TGTGCCAGCAGCCCAGGAGTAGCGGGGAGCCAAGAGACCCAGTACTTC
CASSPGVAGSQETQYF
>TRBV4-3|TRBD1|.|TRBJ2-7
TGCGCCAGCAGCGGCGGACAGGAGATTTTATACGAGCAGTACTTC
CASSGGQEILYEQYF
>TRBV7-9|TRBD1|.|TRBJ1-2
TGTGCCAGCAGCTTAGCCGGACAGGGGAACTATGGCTACACCTTC
CASSLAGQGNYGYTF
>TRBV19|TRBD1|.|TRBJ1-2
TGTGCCAGTAGCCCGACAGGGGGCGGTGGCTACACCTTC
CASSPTGGGGYTF
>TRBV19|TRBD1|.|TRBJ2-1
TGTGCCAGTAGTATTCCCACAGGGGGCCAGGGTCGAGAGCAGTTCTTC
CASSIPTGGQGREQFF
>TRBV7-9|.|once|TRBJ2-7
TGTGCCAGCGCCAGTGGGGGGTACGAGCAGTACTTC
CASASGGYEQYF
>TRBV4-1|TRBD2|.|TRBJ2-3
TGCGCCAGCAGCCAAGAAGGTAGCGGGAGTGTTGGAACGCAGTATTTT
CASSQEGSGSVGTQYF
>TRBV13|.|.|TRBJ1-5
TGTGCCAGCAGCTTTTGGGAGCAGCCCCAGCATTTT
CASSFWEQPQHF
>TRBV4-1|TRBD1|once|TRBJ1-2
TGCGCCAGCAGCCTGAACCCAGACAGGGTTAATGGCTACACCTTC
CASSLNPDRVNGYTF
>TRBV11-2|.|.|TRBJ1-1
TGTGCCAGCAGCCCGGACGGGAGGGGCACTGAAGCTTTCTTT
CASSPDGRGTEAFF
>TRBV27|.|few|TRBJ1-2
TGTGCCAGCAGACAACTCAGAGAGGGTGGCTACACCTTC
CASRQLREGGYTF
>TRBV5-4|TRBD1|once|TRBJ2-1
TGTGCCAGCAGCTGGGGACAGGGGGCGTCTGAGCAGTTCTTC
CASSWGQGASEQFF
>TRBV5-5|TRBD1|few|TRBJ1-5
TGTGCCAGCAGCTTCACAGGGGGGCCCCAGCATTTT
CASSFTGGPQHF
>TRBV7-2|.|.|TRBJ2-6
TGTGCCAGCAGCTCTGCCAGGGGCACCGGGGCCAACGTCCTGACTTTC
CASSSARGTGANVLTF
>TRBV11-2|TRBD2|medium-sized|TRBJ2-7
TGTGCCAGCAGCTCACTCCTAGCGGATCCCTACGAGCAGTACTTC
CASSSLLADPYEQYF
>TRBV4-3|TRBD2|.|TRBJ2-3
TGCGCCAGCAGCCAAGCTAGCGGGGTGGGGCTTAGCACAGATACGCAGTATTTT
CASSQASGVGLSTDTQYF
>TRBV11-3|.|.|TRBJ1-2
TGTGCCAGCAGCCCGCGCGGTAGCTATGGCTACACCTTC
CASSPRGSYGYTF
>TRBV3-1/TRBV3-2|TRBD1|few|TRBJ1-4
TGTGCCAGCAGCCTACGGGACAGGGGGCGGGATGAAAAACTGTTTTTT
CASSLRDRGRDEKLFF
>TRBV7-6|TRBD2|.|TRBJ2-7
TGTGCCAGCAGCTTAGAGGCAACTAGCGGGACACGTGAGCAGTACTTC
CASSLEATSGTREQYF
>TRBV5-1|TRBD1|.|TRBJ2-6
TGCGCCAGTCGACAGGGGTCTGGGGCCAACGTCCTGACTTTC
CASRQGSGANVLTF
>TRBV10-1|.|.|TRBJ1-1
TGCGCCAGCAGTGAGTCCATGGGCCTCAAGAACACTGAAGCTTTCTTT
CASSESMGLKNTEAFF
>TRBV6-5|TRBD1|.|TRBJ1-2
TGTGCCAGCAGTTCCTACACGACAGGGAGCTATGGCTACACCTTC
CASSSYTTGSYGYTF
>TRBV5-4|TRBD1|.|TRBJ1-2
TGTGCCAGCAGGGCCTGGTCGGACAGGGCATACTATGGCTACACCTTC
CASRAWSDRAYYGYTF
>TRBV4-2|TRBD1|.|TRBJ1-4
TGTGCCAGCAGCCGGCGACAGGGGGTTAACGAAAAACTGTTTTTT
CASSRRQGVNEKLFF
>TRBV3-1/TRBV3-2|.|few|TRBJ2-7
TGTGCCAGCAGCGCCCAGACAGCTGCAGGTAACGAGCAGTACTTC
CASSAQTAAGNEQYF
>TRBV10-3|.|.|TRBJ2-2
TGTGCCATCGTCGAGGCCGGGGAGCTGTTTTTT
CAIVEAGELFF
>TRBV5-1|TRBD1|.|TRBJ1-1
TGCGCCAGCAGCCTTTGGGACAGCACTGAAGCTTTCTTT
CASSLWDSTEAFF
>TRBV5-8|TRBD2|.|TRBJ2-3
TGTGCCAGCAGCCGGGGGGTGGTTGGCACAGATACGCAGTATTTT
CASSRGVVGTDTQYF
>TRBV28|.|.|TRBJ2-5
TGTGCCAGCAGTTTCTATTCCATCCTCTCCCCCCGGAGGCTGTACTTC
CASSFYSILSPRRLYF
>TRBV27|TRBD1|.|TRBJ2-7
TGTGCCAGCAAGGGACAGGGAGAGAGGAGGGAGCAGTACTTC
CASKGQGERREQYF
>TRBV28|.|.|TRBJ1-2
TGTGCCAGCAGTTTGGGTGCCAAGACAAACTATGGCTACACCTTC
CASSLGAKTNYGYTF
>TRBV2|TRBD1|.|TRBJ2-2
TGTGCCAGCAGGGACAGGGACACCGGGGAGCTGTTTTTT
CASRDRDTGELFF
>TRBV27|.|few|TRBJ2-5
TGTGCCAGCAGTCCTTGGGAGGCAGAGACCCAGTACTTC
CASSPWEAETQYF
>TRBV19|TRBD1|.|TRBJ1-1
TGTGCCAGTAGTATACAGGGGGCTATCAGGAACACTGAAGCTTTCTTT
CASSIQGAIRNTEAFF
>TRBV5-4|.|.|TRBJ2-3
TGTGCCAGCAGCTCCTCCGGGGTCACAGATACGCAGTATTTT
CASSSSGVTDTQYF
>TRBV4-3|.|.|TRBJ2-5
TGCGCCAGCAGCCAAGAGGGGGGATTGGGAGAGACCCAGTACTTC
CASSQEGGLGETQYF
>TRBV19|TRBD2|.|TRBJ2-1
TGTGCCAGTAGAATTAGCGGGGGGGCCTCCTACAATGAGCAGTTCTTC
CASRISGGASYNEQFF
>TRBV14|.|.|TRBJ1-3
TGTGCCAGCAGCCAAGCAATCGGAAACACCATATATTTT
CASSQAIGNTIYF
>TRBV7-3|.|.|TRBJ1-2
TGTGCCAGCAGCTTAGCGGACAGTGGAGAAAGCTACACCTTC
CASSLADSGESYTF
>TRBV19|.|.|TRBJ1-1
TGTGCCAGTAGCTTGGGAGTTGGCACTGAAGCTTTCTTT
CASSLGVGTEAFF
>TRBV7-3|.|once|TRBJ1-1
TGTGCCAGCAGCTCAATCCAGGGATCTGAAGCTTTCTTT
CASSSIQGSEAFF
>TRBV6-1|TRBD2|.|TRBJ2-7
TGTGCCAGCAGTGAGCAGCGGGGCCCCTACGAGCAGTACTTC
CASSEQRGPYEQYF
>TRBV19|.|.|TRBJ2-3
TGTGCCAGTAGTGAAGGGGGAGCGGATACGCAGTATTTT
CASSEGGADTQYF
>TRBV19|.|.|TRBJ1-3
TGTGCCAGTAGAAAGACAGCTTCCACTGGAAACACCATATATTTT
CASRKTASTGNTIYF
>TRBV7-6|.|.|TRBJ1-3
TGTGCCAGCAGCCGCGACCAAGCGAGCTCTGGAAACGCCATATATTTT
CASSRDQASSGNAIYF
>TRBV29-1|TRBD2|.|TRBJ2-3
TGCAGCGTTGAGGTAGCGGGAGGGCCGGATACAGATACGCAGTATTTT
CSVEVAGGPDTDTQYF
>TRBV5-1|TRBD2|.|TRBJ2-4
TGCGCCAGCAGCCCTTTGGAGCGGGGGGACATTCAGTACTTC
CASSPLERGDIQYF
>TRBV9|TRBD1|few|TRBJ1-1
TGTGCCAGCAGCATGACAGGGGGCGCGACTGAAGCTTTCTTT
CASSMTGGATEAFF
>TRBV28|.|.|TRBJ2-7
TGTGCCAGCAGTTTGCACGGGGAGTGGTACGAGCAGTACTTC
CASSLHGEWYEQYF
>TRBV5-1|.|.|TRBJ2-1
TGCGCCAGCAGCCCAATAAACGGGGTCCCCCCCAATGAGCAGTTCTTC
CASSPINGVPPNEQFF
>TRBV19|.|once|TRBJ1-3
TGTGCCAGTAGTAGAGCCAGGGTGCGGGGAAACACCATATATTTT
CASSRARVRGNTIYF
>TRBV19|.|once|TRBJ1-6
TGTGCCAGTAGTATTGCGGCAGGGCAGAATTCACCCCTCCACTTT
CASSIAAGQNSPLHF